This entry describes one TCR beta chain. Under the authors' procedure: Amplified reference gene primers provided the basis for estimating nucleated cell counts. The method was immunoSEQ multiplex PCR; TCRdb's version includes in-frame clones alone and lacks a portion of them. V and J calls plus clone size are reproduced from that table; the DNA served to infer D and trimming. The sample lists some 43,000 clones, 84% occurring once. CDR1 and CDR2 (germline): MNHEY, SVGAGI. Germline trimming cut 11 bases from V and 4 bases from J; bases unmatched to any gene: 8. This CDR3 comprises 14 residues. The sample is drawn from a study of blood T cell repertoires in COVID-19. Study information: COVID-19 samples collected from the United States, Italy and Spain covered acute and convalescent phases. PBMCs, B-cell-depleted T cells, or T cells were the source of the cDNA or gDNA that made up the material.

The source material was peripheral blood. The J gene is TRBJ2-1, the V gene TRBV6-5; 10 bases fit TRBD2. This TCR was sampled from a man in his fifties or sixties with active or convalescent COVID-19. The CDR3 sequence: CAAHLAGVYNEQFF. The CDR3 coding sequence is TGTGCCGCGCATCTAGCGGGAGTTTACAATGAGCAGTTCTTC.